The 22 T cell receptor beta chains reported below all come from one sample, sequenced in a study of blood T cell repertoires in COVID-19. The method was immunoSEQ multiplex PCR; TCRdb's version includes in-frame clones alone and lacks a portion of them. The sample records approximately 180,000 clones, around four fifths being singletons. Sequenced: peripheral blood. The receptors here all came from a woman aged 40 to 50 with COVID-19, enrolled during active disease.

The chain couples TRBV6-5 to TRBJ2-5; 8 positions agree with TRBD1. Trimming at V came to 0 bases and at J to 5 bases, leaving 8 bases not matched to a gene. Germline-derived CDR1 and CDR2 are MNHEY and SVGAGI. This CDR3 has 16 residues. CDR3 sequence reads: CASSYSTGVDTETQYF. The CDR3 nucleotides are TGTGCCAGCAGTTACTCGACAGGGGTGGATACCGAGACCCAGTACTTC.

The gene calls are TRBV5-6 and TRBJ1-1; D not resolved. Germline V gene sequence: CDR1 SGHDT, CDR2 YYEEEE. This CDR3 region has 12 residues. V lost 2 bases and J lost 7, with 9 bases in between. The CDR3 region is CASSFSTNEAFF. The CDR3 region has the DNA TGTGCCAGCAGCTTTTCCACAAATGAAGCTTTCTTT.

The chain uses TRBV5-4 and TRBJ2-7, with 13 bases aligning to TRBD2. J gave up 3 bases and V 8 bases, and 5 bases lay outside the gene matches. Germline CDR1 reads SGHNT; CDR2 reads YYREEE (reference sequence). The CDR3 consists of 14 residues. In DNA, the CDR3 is TGTGCCAGTACCGGACTAGCGGGAGACTACGAGCAGTACTTC. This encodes CASTGLAGDYEQYF.

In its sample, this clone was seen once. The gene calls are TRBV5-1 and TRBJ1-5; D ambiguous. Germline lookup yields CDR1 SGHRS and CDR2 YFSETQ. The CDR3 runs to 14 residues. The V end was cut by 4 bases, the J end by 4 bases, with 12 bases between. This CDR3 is CASSLGDINQPQHF. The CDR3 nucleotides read TGCGCCAGCAGCCTTGGAGATATTAATCAGCCCCAGCATTTT. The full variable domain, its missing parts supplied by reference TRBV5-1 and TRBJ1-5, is KAGVTQTPRYLIKTRGQQVTLSCSPISGHRSVSWYQQTPGQGLQFLFEYFSETQRNKGNFPGRFSGRQFSNSRSEMNVSTLELGDSALYLCASSLGDINQPQHFGDGTRLSIL.

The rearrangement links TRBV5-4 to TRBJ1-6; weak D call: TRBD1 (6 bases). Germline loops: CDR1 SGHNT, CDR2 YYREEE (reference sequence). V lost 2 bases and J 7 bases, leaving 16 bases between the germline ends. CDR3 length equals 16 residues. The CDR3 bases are TGTGCCAGCAGCTTACCAATAGGGGGTTCCAATTCACCCCTCCACTTT. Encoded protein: CASSLPIGGSNSPLHF.

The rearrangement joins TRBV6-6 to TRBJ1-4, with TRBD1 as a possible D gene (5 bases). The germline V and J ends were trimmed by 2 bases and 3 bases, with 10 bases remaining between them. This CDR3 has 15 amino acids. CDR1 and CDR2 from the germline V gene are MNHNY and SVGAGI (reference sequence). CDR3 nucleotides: TGTGCCAGCAGTTACGGGGGGGTAGCTAATGAAAAACTGTTTTTT. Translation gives CASSYGGVANEKLFF.

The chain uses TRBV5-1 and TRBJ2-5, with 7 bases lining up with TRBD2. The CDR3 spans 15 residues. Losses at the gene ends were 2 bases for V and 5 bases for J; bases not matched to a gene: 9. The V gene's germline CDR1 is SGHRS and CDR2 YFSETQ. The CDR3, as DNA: TGCGCCAGCAGCTTATCCAGCGGGGCTGCGGAGACCCAGTACTTC. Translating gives CASSLSSGAAETQYF. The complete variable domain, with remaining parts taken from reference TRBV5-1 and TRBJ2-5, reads KAGVTQTPRYLIKTRGQQVTLSCSPISGHRSVSWYQQTPGQGLQFLFEYFSETQRNKGNFPGRFSGRQFSNSRSEMNVSTLELGDSALYLCASSLSSGAAETQYFGPGTRLLVL.

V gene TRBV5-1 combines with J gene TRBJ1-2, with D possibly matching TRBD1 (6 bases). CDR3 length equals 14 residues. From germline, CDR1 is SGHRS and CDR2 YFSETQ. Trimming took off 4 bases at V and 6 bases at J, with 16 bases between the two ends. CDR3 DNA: TGCGCCAGCAGCAGTACGGGGGGCGCAAATGGCTACACCTTC. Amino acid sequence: CASSSTGGANGYTF.

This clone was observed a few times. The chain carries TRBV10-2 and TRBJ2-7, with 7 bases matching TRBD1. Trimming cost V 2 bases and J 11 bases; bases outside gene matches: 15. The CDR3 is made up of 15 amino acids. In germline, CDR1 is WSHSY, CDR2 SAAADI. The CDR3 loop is CASSERGRGQYLEYF. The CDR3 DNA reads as TGCGCCAGCAGTGAGAGGGGTAGGGGGCAGTACCTGGAGTACTTC.

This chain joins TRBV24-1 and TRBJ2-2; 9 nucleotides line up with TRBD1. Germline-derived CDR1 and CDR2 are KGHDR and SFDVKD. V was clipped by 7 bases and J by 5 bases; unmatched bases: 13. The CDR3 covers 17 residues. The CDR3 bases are TGTGCCACCAGCCCCCCCGGCGGACAGGGGAGGACCGGGGAGCTGTTTTTT. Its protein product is CATSPPGGQGRTGELFF.

CDR3 sequence reads: CAISSDRPTGYNSPLHF. In DNA, the CDR3 is TGTGCCATCAGTAGCGACAGGCCTACGGGGTATAATTCACCCCTCCACTTT. This chain joins TRBV10-3 and TRBJ1-6; maybe TRBD1 (6 bases). The germline V gene has CDR1 ENHRY and CDR2 SYGVKD. V shed 5 bases and J shed 4 bases, with 18 bases lying between them. This CDR3 comprises 17 residues.

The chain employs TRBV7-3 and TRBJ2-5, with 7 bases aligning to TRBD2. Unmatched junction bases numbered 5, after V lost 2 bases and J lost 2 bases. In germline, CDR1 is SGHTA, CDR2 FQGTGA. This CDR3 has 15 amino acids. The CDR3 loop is CASSLQGGTQETQYF. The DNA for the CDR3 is TGTGCCAGCAGCTTACAGGGAGGGACTCAAGAGACCCAGTACTTC.

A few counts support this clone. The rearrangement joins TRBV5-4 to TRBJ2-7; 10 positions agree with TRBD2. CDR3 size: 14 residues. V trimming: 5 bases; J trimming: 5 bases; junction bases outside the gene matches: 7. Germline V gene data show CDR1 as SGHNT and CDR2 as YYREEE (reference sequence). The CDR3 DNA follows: TGTGCCAGCAGTCGAGCGGGAGGGCTGGACGAGCAGTACTTC. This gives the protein CASSRAGGLDEQYF.

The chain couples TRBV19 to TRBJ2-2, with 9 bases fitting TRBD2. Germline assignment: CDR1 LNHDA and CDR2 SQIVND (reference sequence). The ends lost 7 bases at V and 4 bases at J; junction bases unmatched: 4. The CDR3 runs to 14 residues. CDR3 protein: CASTFSGGTGELFF. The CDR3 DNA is TGTGCCAGTACCTTTAGCGGGGGCACCGGGGAGCTGTTTTTT. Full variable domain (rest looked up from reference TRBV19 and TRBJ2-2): DGGITQSPKYLFRKEGQNVTLSCEQNLNHDAMYWYRQDPGQGLRLIYYSQIVNDFQKGDIAEGYSVSREKKESFPLTVTSAQKNPTAFYLCASTFSGGTGELFFGEGSRLTVL.

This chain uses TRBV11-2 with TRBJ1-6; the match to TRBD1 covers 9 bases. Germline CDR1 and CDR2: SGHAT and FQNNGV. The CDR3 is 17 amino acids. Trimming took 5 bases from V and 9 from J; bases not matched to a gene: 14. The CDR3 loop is CASSDLFSGTGFSPLHF. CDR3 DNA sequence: TGTGCCAGCAGCGATTTATTTTCCGGGACAGGGTTTTCACCCCTCCACTTT.

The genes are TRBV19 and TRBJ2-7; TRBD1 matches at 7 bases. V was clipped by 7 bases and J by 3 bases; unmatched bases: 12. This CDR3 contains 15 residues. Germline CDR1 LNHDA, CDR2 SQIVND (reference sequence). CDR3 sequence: CASTQGVQGIYEQYF. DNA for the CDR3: TGTGCCAGTACCCAAGGGGTACAGGGGATCTACGAGCAGTACTTC.

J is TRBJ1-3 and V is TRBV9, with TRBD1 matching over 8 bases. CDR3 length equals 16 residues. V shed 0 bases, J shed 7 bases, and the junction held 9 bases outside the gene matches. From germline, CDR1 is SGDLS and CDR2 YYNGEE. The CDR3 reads CASSVEAGTGRNTIYF. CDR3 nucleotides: TGTGCCAGCAGCGTAGAAGCCGGGACAGGAAGGAACACCATATATTTT.

CDR3 coding DNA: TGCAGCACCACTGCCGGTGGTCGGTCCATGAACACTGAAGCTTTCTTT. Protein product: CSTTAGGRSMNTEAFF. J is TRBJ1-1 and V is TRBV29-1; D is ambiguous. Germline assignment: CDR1 SQVTM and CDR2 ANQGSEA. The CDR3 consists of 16 residues. The ends were cut back, 8 bases at V and 0 bases at J, with 22 bases in the middle.

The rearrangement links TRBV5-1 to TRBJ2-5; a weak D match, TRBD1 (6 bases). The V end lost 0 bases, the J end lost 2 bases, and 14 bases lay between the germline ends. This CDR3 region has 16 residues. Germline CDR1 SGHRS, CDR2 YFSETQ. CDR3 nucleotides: TGCGCCAGCAGCTTGGCTAAGGGGACATCACAAGAGACCCAGTACTTC. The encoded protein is CASSLAKGTSQETQYF.

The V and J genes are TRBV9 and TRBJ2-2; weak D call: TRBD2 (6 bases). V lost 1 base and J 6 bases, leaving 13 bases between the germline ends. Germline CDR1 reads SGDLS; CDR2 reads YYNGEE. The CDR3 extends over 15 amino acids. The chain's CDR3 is CASSVSGRLSGELFF. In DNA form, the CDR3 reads TGTGCCAGCAGCGTATCCGGGAGACTCTCCGGGGAGCTGTTTTTT.

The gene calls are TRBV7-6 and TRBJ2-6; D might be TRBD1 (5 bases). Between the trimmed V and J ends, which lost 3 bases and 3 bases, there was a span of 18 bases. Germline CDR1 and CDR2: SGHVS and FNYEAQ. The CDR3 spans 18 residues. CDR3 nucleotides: TGTGCCAGCAGCTTCCCAAGGGGCGCTTCTCTTGGGGCCAACGTCCTGACTTTC. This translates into CASSFPRGASLGANVLTF.

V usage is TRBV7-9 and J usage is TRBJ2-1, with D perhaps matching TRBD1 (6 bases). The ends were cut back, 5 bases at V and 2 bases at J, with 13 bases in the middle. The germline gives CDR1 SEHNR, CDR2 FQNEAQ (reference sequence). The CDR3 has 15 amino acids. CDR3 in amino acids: CASSAPGTPYNEQFF. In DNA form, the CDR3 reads TGTGCCAGCAGCGCACCCGGGACACCCTACAATGAGCAGTTCTTC.